The rows below give T cell receptor beta chains drawn from one sample of a study of cytomegalovirus exposure and HLA in healthy donors. Sequenced by immunoSEQ multiplex PCR; TCRdb stores in-frame clones only, minus some. Of 95,000 to 150,000 clones in the sample, around three fifths are singletons; the top ten hold more than 6.5%. Sequencing was carried out using PBMCs. The source is a woman aged 40 to 50 in good health and CMV-seropositive. The CDR3 runs from the conserved cysteine through the conserved F or W. The D gene is left open where the match is weak. Part of the rows lack a size; the others show once, few, many or a class for expanded clones.

>NA|TRBV10-3|TRBJ2-3|NA
CAISESGQSTDTQYF
TGTGCCATCAGTGAAAGCGGCCAGAGCACAGATACGCAGTATTTT
>medium-sized|TRBV6-1|TRBJ2-6|NA
CASSDEDSGANVLTF
TGTGCCAGCAGCGATGAGGATTCCGGGGCCAACGTCCTGACTTTC
>NA|TRBV5-1|TRBJ1-6|NA
CASSLAEGGLRGSPLHF
TGCGCCAGCAGCTTGGCCGAGGGCGGGCTAAGGGGGTCACCCCTCCACTTT
>few|TRBV28|TRBJ2-7|NA
CASSLEGGGGYYEQYF
TGTGCCAGCAGTTTGGAAGGAGGGGGGGGGTATTACGAGCAGTACTTC
>NA|TRBV11-2|TRBJ1-5|NA
CASSSQNQPQHF
TGTGCCAGCAGCTCCCAAAATCAGCCCCAGCATTTT
>NA|TRBV7-9|TRBJ2-3|TRBD2
CASRTSGMLDTQYF
TGTGCCAGCAGGACTAGCGGGATGTTAGATACGCAGTATTTT
>once|TRBV5-6|TRBJ1-2|TRBD1
CASSRDRGSYGYTF
TGTGCCAGCAGCCGGGACAGGGGTTCCTATGGCTACACCTTC
>NA|TRBV11-2|TRBJ1-4|NA
CASSVRPGAPAEKLFF
TGTGCCAGCAGCGTGAGACCAGGGGCCCCCGCTGAAAAACTGTTTTTT
>NA|TRBV10-3|TRBJ2-7|TRBD2
CAISEWREGSEQYF
TGTGCCATCAGTGAGTGGCGGGAGGGCTCCGAGCAGTACTTC
>few|TRBV18|TRBJ1-4|TRBD1
CASSNNRGTNEKLFF
TGTGCCAGCTCAAACAACAGGGGAACTAATGAAAAACTGTTTTTT
>few|TRBV29-1|TRBJ2-2|NA
CSVDLGDTGELFF
TGCAGCGTTGATTTGGGAGACACCGGGGAGCTGTTTTTT
>NA|TRBV29-1|TRBJ1-1|TRBD1
CSVGQGATEAFF
TGCAGCGTCGGACAGGGGGCCACTGAAGCTTTCTTT
>NA|TRBV2|TRBJ2-7|TRBD1
CASRGTGGGEQYF
TGTGCCAGCAGGGGGACAGGGGGCGGCGAGCAGTACTTC
>few|TRBV5-1|TRBJ2-5|TRBD1
CASKTRTGGLETQYF
TGCGCCAGCAAAACCCGGACAGGGGGCTTGGAGACCCAGTACTTC
>NA|TRBV5-6|TRBJ2-2|NA
CASSLTGANTGELFF
TGTGCCAGCAGCTTGACAGGTGCGAACACCGGGGAGCTGTTTTTT
>NA|TRBV6-5|TRBJ2-7|NA
CASSYSASASYEQYF
TGTGCCAGCAGTTACTCGGCTAGCGCTAGCTACGAGCAGTACTTC
>NA|TRBV28|TRBJ1-2|NA
CASTPGSLLGDGYTF
TGTGCCAGCACTCCCGGTAGCCTTTTGGGAGATGGCTACACCTTC
>NA|TRBV5-6|TRBJ1-5|TRBD1
CASSQGQGDQPQHF
TGTGCCAGCAGCCAGGGACAGGGGGATCAGCCCCAGCATTTT
>NA|TRBV11-3|TRBJ2-1|TRBD2
CASSFDRRGRMDEQFF
TGTGCCAGCAGCTTCGATCGGCGGGGGAGGATGGATGAGCAGTTCTTC
>NA|TRBV5-1|TRBJ1-2|NA
CASSLVGGMGGYTF
TGCGCCAGCAGCTTGGTAGGGGGAATGGGCGGCTACACCTTC
>few|TRBV5-1|TRBJ2-3|TRBD2
CASSLGSGRVSDTQYF
TGCGCCAGCAGCTTGGGGAGCGGGAGAGTATCAGATACGCAGTATTTT
>once|TRBV2|TRBJ1-1|TRBD1
CASRMDRGNTEAFF
TGTGCCAGCAGAATGGACAGGGGGAACACTGAAGCTTTCTTT